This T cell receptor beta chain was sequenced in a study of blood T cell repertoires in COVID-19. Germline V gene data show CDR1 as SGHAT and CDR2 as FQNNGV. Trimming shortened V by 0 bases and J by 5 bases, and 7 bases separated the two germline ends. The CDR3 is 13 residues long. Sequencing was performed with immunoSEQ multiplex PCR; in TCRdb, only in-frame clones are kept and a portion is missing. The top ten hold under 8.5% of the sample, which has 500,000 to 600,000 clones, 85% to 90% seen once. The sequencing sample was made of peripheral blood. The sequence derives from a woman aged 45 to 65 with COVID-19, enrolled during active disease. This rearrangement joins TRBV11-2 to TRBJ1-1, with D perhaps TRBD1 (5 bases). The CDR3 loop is CASSLESGTEAFF. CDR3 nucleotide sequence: TGTGCCAGCAGCTTAGAGTCAGGGACTGAAGCTTTCTTT.